This TCR beta chain was captured by sequencing in a study of CD8+ T cells in alopecia areata. Whole-study context: Patients took tofacitinib for 6 to 18 months, followed by 6 drug-free months.

This clone was detected only once. What it recognizes is unknown. The study, taken as a whole, reports: Patients showed less clear TCR sequence sharing than mice, possibly partly because of HLA diversity. Affected scalp, especially in alopecia totalis/universalis, had a higher clonality than normal scalp did.

RNA extraction and reverse transcription yielded cDNA as sequencing template. Repertoires were generated with immunoSEQ multiplex PCR, while TCRdb's copy carries only in-frame clones and drops some. Found here are some 120,000 clones, around 50% of them singletons; the top ten hold 4.5% to 5.5%. This CDR3 spans 14 amino acids. CDR1 and CDR2 from the germline V gene are SGHNT and YYREEE (reference sequence). V was pared by 3 bases and J by 7 bases, with 17 bases between. A FACSAria was used to sort CD4+ and CD8+ T cells. These cells came from PBMCs. This sample comprised CD4+ T cells sorted from blood, obtained at week 0. The V gene is TRBV5-4, the J gene TRBJ2-7; D is possibly TRBD1 or TRBD2 (5 bases each). This receptor was obtained from a human donor with alopecia areata. The CDR3 bases are TGTGCCAGCAGCTCCCGGGACGGCTCGTCGGAGCAGTACTTC. Amino acid sequence: CASSSRDGSSEQYF.